This T cell receptor (beta chain) comes out of a study of T cells in Graves' hyperthyroidism and ophthalmopathy. The V gene's germline CDR1 is SEHNR and CDR2 FQNEAQ (reference sequence). The CDR3 is made up of 11 amino acids. With 5 bases removed from V and 6 bases from J, the gap between germline ends came to 8 bases. RNA transcripts were the template for amplifying TCR beta CDR3 regions. TCR CDR3 regions were first amplified by RT-PCR with HTBI primers. TCRdb re-derived calls from the multiplex PCR reads in MiXCR, one entry per CDR3 protein. There are about 400,000 distinct CDR3 sequences in the sample; around 25% occur only once, and around four fifths lies in the top ten. To note about this clonotype: The antigen is unknown.

A lack of ophthalmopathy progression within 18 months defined stable Graves' hyperthyroidism. Uncontrolled infections, other autoimmune diseases, pregnancy or lactation led to exclusion of patients. Study results and caveats: Ophthalmopathy was predicted by the model a median of 6.5 months ahead of onset.

V gene TRBV7-9 combines with J gene TRBJ2-7; D possibly corresponds to TRBD1 (5 bases). This receptor was taken from a man aged 50-59 years with Graves' hyperthyroidism. The material sequenced was blood. The CDR3 loop reads CASSQDTEQYF. CDR3 DNA sequence: TGTGCCAGCAGCCAGGACACCGAGCAGTACTTC.